A selection of T cell receptor beta chains follows, all from one sample in a study of blood T cell repertoires in COVID-19. Assay used: immunoSEQ multiplex PCR; TCRdb lists only in-frame clones, some missing. Among over 250,000 clones listed, 88% were seen once. The sample taken for sequencing was peripheral blood. These receptor sequences come from a woman aged 30 to 39 with acute or convalescent COVID-19. Both conserved end residues are trimmed from each CDR3. Fields, in order: clone size, V gene, J gene, CDR3 protein. Only some rows state a clone size, as once, few, many or a class for expanded clones.

-	TRBV6-5	TRBJ2-5	ASSLTSGRGETQY
-	TRBV12-5	TRBJ2-1	ASGPKAGNNEQF
-	TRBV30	TRBJ2-7	AWSTPRGRADYEQY
-	TRBV6-5	TRBJ2-7	ASSSPHPGQGGEQY
-	TRBV21-1	TRBJ2-1	ASSPPRGNEQF
-	TRBV5-6	TRBJ2-2	ASSDTYTGELF
-	TRBV29-1	TRBJ2-3	SAKAGPYSDTQY
-	TRBV11-2	TRBJ1-4	ASSPQGFGEKLF
-	TRBV24-1	TRBJ2-1	ATSDLRGSGYNEQF
-	TRBV30	TRBJ1-2	AGVVASGGYT
-	TRBV14	TRBJ2-1	ASSPPIAGVSYNEQF
-	TRBV5-1	TRBJ2-6	ASSAIGTGGSGANVLT
-	TRBV4-3	TRBJ2-7	ASSQDPNGLAGESYEQY
-	TRBV7-8	TRBJ1-3	ASSWAQQQGTGNTIY
-	TRBV19	TRBJ2-2	ASSMLAGTPNTGELF
once	TRBV7-2	TRBJ2-7	ASSLGTGTYEQY
-	TRBV11-3	TRBJ1-1	ASSSRQGLNTEAF
-	TRBV30	TRBJ2-2	AWRLAGGLVTGELF
-	TRBV29-1	TRBJ2-1	SAPGLGVMGEQF
-	TRBV4-2	TRBJ1-2	ASSRGAGTSYGYT
-	TRBV7-6	TRBJ2-1	ASSPRTSGMNEQF
-	TRBV6-2/TRBV6-3	TRBJ2-5	ASSYPSTGEYQETQY